Sequencing of this TCR beta chain was carried out in a study of blood T cell repertoires in COVID-19. Overall study context: From T cells, B-cell-depleted T cells, or PBMCs came the material, which was cDNA or gDNA.

In the authors' workflow: Estimation of nucleated cell counts relied on the amplification of reference gene primers. Here immunoSEQ multiplex PCR was the method, and the copy in TCRdb shows in-frame clones only, minus some. The V and J calls and the clone size are those of that table, but D and trimming were determined from the DNA. The sample lists 350,000 to 450,000 clones, roughly 86% seen once, with roughly 2.1% in the top ten. It was during active infection that Seattle patients were enrolled and then longitudinally followed. The germline gives CDR1 MNHEY, CDR2 SVGAGI. CDR3 length: 13 amino acids. V lost 6 bases, J lost 3 bases, and 11 bases lay in between.

Material: peripheral blood. The V and J genes are TRBV6-5 and TRBJ1-2; D not resolved. The TCR sequence derives from an older woman with COVID-19, enrolled during active disease. DNA for the CDR3: TGTGCCAGCAGGATGACTGGATACTATGGCTACACCTTC. Translated, it gives CASRMTGYYGYTF.